A selection of T cell receptor beta chains follows, all from one sample in a study of blood T cell repertoires in COVID-19. Measured with immunoSEQ multiplex PCR; TCRdb has only the in-frame clones, and not every one. The sample yields about 220,000 clones, 82% seen once. Input material: peripheral blood. The receptors stem from a woman aged 70-85 years with COVID-19, enrolled during active disease. CDR3s include the opening cysteine and the closing phenylalanine or tryptophan. D genes are given only for firm matches. Size is stated for part of the rows, as once, few or many counts, or as a class when the clone is expanded.

v_call	d_call	j_call	clone_size	cdr3_nt	cdr3_aa
TRBV30	-	TRBJ1-6	-	TGTGCCTGGAGTGGGGGGCCGAATAATTCACCCCTCCACTTT	CAWSGGPNNSPLHF
TRBV28	-	TRBJ2-1	-	TGTGCCAGCAGCCCAAACCCTAGGCGAGCGGCTAAATACAATGAGCAGTTCTTC	CASSPNPRRAAKYNEQFF
TRBV29-1	-	TRBJ1-4	-	TGCAGCGTTGGGAGGGGTGATTGGGAAAAACTGTTTTTT	CSVGRGDWEKLFF
TRBV3-1/TRBV3-2	-	TRBJ1-1	-	TGTGCCAGCAGCCAAGATCTCGTGGGAGTACGGACTGAAGCTTTCTTT	CASSQDLVGVRTEAFF
TRBV5-1	TRBD2	TRBJ2-3	-	TGCGCCAGCAGCCCCTCAGCGGGAGTTAATACGCAGTATTTT	CASSPSAGVNTQYF
TRBV6-6	TRBD1	TRBJ1-2	-	TGTGCCAGCAGTTACTCAAAGGGGGCGAACTATGGCTACACCTTC	CASSYSKGANYGYTF
TRBV19	TRBD1	TRBJ2-5	-	TGTGCCAGTACCCCAGGGACAGGGTTGGAGACCCAGTACTTC	CASTPGTGLETQYF
TRBV7-8	TRBD1	TRBJ2-7	few	TGTGCCAGCAGCCCGGGACAGGGGCTCTACGAGCAGTACTTC	CASSPGQGLYEQYF
TRBV9	-	TRBJ2-5	once	TGTGCCAGCAGCGTAGGACAGGAGCAAGAGACCCAGTACTTC	CASSVGQEQETQYF
TRBV30	TRBD1	TRBJ1-2	once	TGTGCCTGGAGTTACCTTTCCGGGACAGGGGTTAACTATGGCTACACCTTC	CAWSYLSGTGVNYGYTF
TRBV25-1	-	TRBJ1-2	-	TGTGCCAGCAGTGAAACTTTTGGCTACACCTTC	CASSETFGYTF
TRBV6-5	TRBD1	TRBJ2-5	few	TGTGCCAGCAGTTCACCGGGACAGGGTTTCGAGACCCAGTACTTC	CASSSPGQGFETQYF
TRBV24-1	-	TRBJ2-5	-	TGTGCCACCAGTGATACCCGACAGGGAGGAGAGACCCAGTACTTC	CATSDTRQGGETQYF
TRBV2	TRBD2	TRBJ2-7	-	TGTGCCAGCAGCGCACGACTAGCCTCCTACGAGCAGTACTTC	CASSARLASYEQYF
TRBV6-2/TRBV6-3	-	TRBJ1-1	-	TGTGCCAGCAGTTACGAAAGGGGGGCTTTCTTT	CASSYERGAFF
TRBV14	-	TRBJ1-6	-	TGTGCCAGCAGCCAAGGCGATCCAGGGGAGGGTTTTAATTCACCCCTCCACTTT	CASSQGDPGEGFNSPLHF
TRBV7-2	-	TRBJ1-5	few	TGTGCCAGCAGCTTATCCGCTACAGGGTTCAGCAATCAGCCCCAGCATTTT	CASSLSATGFSNQPQHF
TRBV2	-	TRBJ1-1	-	TGTGCCAGCACCCTACCGACATTGAACACTGAAGCTTTCTTT	CASTLPTLNTEAFF
TRBV5-4	-	TRBJ2-1	-	TGTGCCAGCAGCCCGCAGGGGTCTGGCAATGAGCAGTTCTTC	CASSPQGSGNEQFF
TRBV5-6	-	TRBJ2-5	-	TGTGCCAGCAGCGAAGACATGTTGGTGGAGACCCAGTACTTC	CASSEDMLVETQYF